This T cell receptor beta chain is from a study of blood T cell repertoires in COVID-19 (dated by TCRdb to 2020 to 2022). About the full investigation: Samples from collaborators originated in the United States, Italy and Spain and spanned both the acute and convalescent phases of COVID-19. The samples were drawn from two sources: the first 160 participants of the ongoing ImmuneRACE study, and 1,000 to 1,500 subjects contributed by 6 global collaborators. Deeply sampled blood TCRbeta repertoires from subjects exposed to, actively infected with, or recovered from COVID-19 were included in the dataset. Nearly every sample came with metadata listing a de-identified subject ID, COVID-19 status, age in years and sex. Where HLA class I and class II types were available, the types were taken from metadata supplied by the sample provider, not from assay-based typing. A freely available public database, intended as a resource for researchers studying the immune response to SARS-CoV-2, is where the repertoires were released. The material from the prospective study consisted of cDNA or gDNA derived from T cells, B-cell-depleted T cells, or PBMCs. Study-level results and caveats: Clinical and demographic metadata were provided uncurated, with the amount varying by source and participant.

The collaborating institutions used their own protocols to collect whole blood in K2EDTA tubes. For TCRbeta analysis, collaborators shipped samples in one of three forms: frozen whole blood, isolated PBMCs, or DNA extracted from either of those sample types. TCRbeta CDR3 regions were amplified from genomic DNA using the immunoSEQ Assay, a bias-controlled multiplex PCR. Processing in the source paper ran as follows. The number of nucleated cells in each sample was estimated by amplification of reference gene primers within the assay. Sequence reads were collapsed and filtered to measure the absolute abundance of every unique TCRbeta CDR3 rearrangement. For each sample, productive Simpson clonality was calculated as the square root of Simpson's diversity index over productive rearrangements. Drawn from immuneACCESS, this table holds only the in-frame rearrangements with V and J called that TCRdb kept. Clones are partly lost; checked studies trace under half to an unresolved V gene and leave the rest unexplained. V and J calls plus clone size are reproduced from that table; the DNA served to infer D and trimming. Counted in this sample were 210,000 or so clones; 92% of them appeared once. The ten largest clones represent 1% to 1.5% of the sample.

On this clone itself: Its cognate antigen has yet to be identified. Base qualities are missing; no much larger clone stands one base away.

The germline V gene encodes CDR1 MNHNY and CDR2 SVGAGI (reference sequence). The cysteine opens and the phenylalanine closes a CDR3 of 16 amino acids. Just the 48-base CDR3 DNA is kept, in frame starting at base 1. V loses 8 bases, J loses 10 bases, and the germline ends lie 26 bases apart. The source material was peripheral blood. Recombination joined TRBV6-6 with TRBJ1-4, with TRBD1 as a weak D call on 6 bases. The receptor was isolated from a man in his thirties or forties with acute or convalescent COVID-19. CDR3 reads: CASSWGPTGPQGKLFF. In nucleotides, the sequence is TGTGCCAGCTCCTGGGGGCCGACCGGGCCCCAGGGAAAACTGTTTTTT.